These T cell receptor beta chains were read from a single sample in a study of T cell responses to AZD1222 COVID-19 vaccine. The protocol was immunoSEQ multiplex PCR, while the TCRdb copy is restricted to in-frame clones and leaves out a portion. This table has around 190,000 clones, roughly 88% appearing once. The source material was peripheral blood, sampled 28 days after the second AZD1222 dose. These receptors came from an adult who received the AZD1222 COVID-19 vaccine. Each CDR3 is given with its conserved first and last residue. Fields, in order: V gene, J gene, CDR3 protein.

v_gene: TRBV7-2
j_gene: TRBJ1-2
CDR3aa: CASSFGQGPYSGYTF

v_gene: TRBV19
j_gene: TRBJ2-3
CDR3aa: CASCRGDIRTDTQYF

v_gene: TRBV6-2/TRBV6-3
j_gene: TRBJ1-1
CDR3aa: CASSFTGIATEAFF

v_gene: TRBV28
j_gene: TRBJ1-4
CDR3aa: CASSPPGQGNEKLFF

v_gene: TRBV12-3/TRBV12-4
j_gene: TRBJ2-7
CDR3aa: CASSPPGGEEQYF

v_gene: TRBV9
j_gene: TRBJ1-2
CDR3aa: CASSVRQGGALNYGYTF

v_gene: TRBV19
j_gene: TRBJ1-2
CDR3aa: CASRFDREGNGYTF

v_gene: TRBV19
j_gene: TRBJ1-4
CDR3aa: CASRQTGRNEKLFF

v_gene: TRBV11-2
j_gene: TRBJ2-7
CDR3aa: CASSLVITMGPSDEQYF

v_gene: TRBV20-1
j_gene: TRBJ2-2
CDR3aa: CSASSGGAFTGELFF

v_gene: TRBV28
j_gene: TRBJ1-5
CDR3aa: CASKSGSQPQHF

v_gene: TRBV28
j_gene: TRBJ1-2
CDR3aa: CASSLGQYGYTF

v_gene: TRBV7-3
j_gene: TRBJ1-6
CDR3aa: CASSLNPGQNSPLHF

v_gene: TRBV7-9
j_gene: TRBJ1-2
CDR3aa: CASSLAGVGYGYTF

v_gene: TRBV28
j_gene: TRBJ1-1
CDR3aa: CASSFLGGAQTEAFF

v_gene: TRBV5-4
j_gene: TRBJ1-6
CDR3aa: CASSLVTGDNSPLHF

v_gene: TRBV5-4
j_gene: TRBJ2-7
CDR3aa: CASSPTSGGSAYEQYF

v_gene: TRBV5-6
j_gene: TRBJ2-2
CDR3aa: CASSPERGPNTGELFF

v_gene: TRBV7-8
j_gene: TRBJ1-1
CDR3aa: CASSLAQWVTEAFF

v_gene: TRBV7-8
j_gene: TRBJ1-5
CDR3aa: CASSPRISYQPQHF

v_gene: TRBV11-2
j_gene: TRBJ2-2
CDR3aa: CASSPRTGSTGELFF

v_gene: TRBV4-1
j_gene: TRBJ2-3
CDR3aa: CASTGPGTDTQYF

v_gene: TRBV15
j_gene: TRBJ2-7
CDR3aa: CATSRDVTAAEQYF

v_gene: TRBV6-5
j_gene: TRBJ2-5
CDR3aa: CASSHLTSGGETQYF

v_gene: TRBV18
j_gene: TRBJ1-1
CDR3aa: CASSPLGMNTEAFF

v_gene: TRBV9
j_gene: TRBJ2-3
CDR3aa: CASSVGLADTDTQYF

v_gene: TRBV5-1
j_gene: TRBJ2-1
CDR3aa: CASTRTGGAYNEQFF

v_gene: TRBV4-1
j_gene: TRBJ2-3
CDR3aa: CASSQEWGLAGVIDTQYF

v_gene: TRBV5-1
j_gene: TRBJ2-5
CDR3aa: CASSLGVGSIETQYF

v_gene: TRBV6-1
j_gene: TRBJ2-7
CDR3aa: CASSEVGGRTYEQYF

v_gene: TRBV12-3/TRBV12-4
j_gene: TRBJ1-1
CDR3aa: CASSFLTEAFF

v_gene: TRBV9
j_gene: TRBJ2-7
CDR3aa: CASSVGPNRGDEQYF

v_gene: TRBV5-1
j_gene: TRBJ1-4
CDR3aa: CASSSGTNEKLFF

v_gene: TRBV7-3
j_gene: TRBJ2-3
CDR3aa: CASSRTASYTDTQYF

v_gene: TRBV12-3/TRBV12-4
j_gene: TRBJ2-3
CDR3aa: CASKTSGDTQYF

v_gene: TRBV5-4
j_gene: TRBJ2-1
CDR3aa: CASSRGGGEQFF

v_gene: TRBV10-3
j_gene: TRBJ1-5
CDR3aa: CAIRDREGDNQPQHF

v_gene: TRBV5-1
j_gene: TRBJ2-1
CDR3aa: CASSLEGTSFNEQFF

v_gene: TRBV11-2
j_gene: TRBJ2-1
CDR3aa: CASSILNNEQFF

v_gene: TRBV7-3
j_gene: TRBJ2-1
CDR3aa: CASSPQRGGGNEQFF

v_gene: TRBV11-2
j_gene: TRBJ2-7
CDR3aa: CASSPSPTGGHEQYF